This T cell receptor beta chain originates from a study of T cells in lung cancer brain metastases (dated by TCRdb to 2016 to 2019). Regarding the complete study: Of the 20 patients, fewer than 18 had a history of tobacco use, with a median of approximately 40 pack-years. Of the roughly 21 patients, more than 15 received no interval therapy between resection of the primary and resection of the metastasis. A median interval of about a year was observed between acquisition of the primary and brain metastasis specimens. The study compared TCR beta CDR3 repertoires between fully resected primary non-small cell lung cancers and paired brain metastases. The cohort included 20 or so patients who provided 40 specimens, with each patient contributing one primary lung lesion and one brain metastasis. Of the patients, 11 were female and roughly nine were male, and their median age at first diagnosis was 50 to 65 years. The average DNA integrity number was about 4 in both primary and metastatic specimens, and the two sites did not differ significantly.

Patients had resection either for delayed recurrence of a solitary brain metastasis or for synchronous oligometastatic disease. Patients with a history of multiple malignancies were excluded so that cancers other than NSCLC would not be included. Tumor areas were macrodissected from about 5 deparaffinized approximately 9.2 um unstained sections under guidance from marked H&E slides. All specimens were formalin-fixed and paraffin-embedded (FFPE). The AllPrep DNA/RNA FFPE Kit was used for extraction of genomic DNA. Each sample received between about 2.24 and 5.5 ug of genomic DNA as input, and paired samples received equal DNA input. TCR beta libraries were built with the immunoSEQ hsTCRbeta Kit using multiplexed V and J gene primers in two PCR steps. Pooled libraries with positive and negative controls were sequenced on an Illumina MiSeq using a 100-cycle paired-end protocol. On the study's bioinformatics: Raw data were processed by the immunoSEQ vendor into normalized, annotated TCR beta repertoire reports. Richness was defined as unique clones by nucleotide sequence, and total richness was extrapolated with the iChao1 and Efron-Thisted estimators. Pielou's evenness, Simpson's index, top-ten clone proportional abundance, and Morisita overlap index were used to characterize and compare paired lesions. The source is immuneACCESS, and TCRdb retained only in-frame sequences with V and J called. Part of the clones is not carried over; for the studies checked, unresolved V genes explain less than half of this, and the remainder is unexplained. That table furnishes V, J and clone size, whereas the DNA furnished D and trimming. The sample records 2,000 or so clones, about 89% of which are singletons. 4.1% of the sample is in the top ten clones.

V was cut back by 1 base and J by 5 bases, leaving a gap of 14 bases between them. Reading from cysteine to phenylalanine, the CDR3 counts 15 amino acids. Just CDR3 DNA is preserved here, 45 bases in frame from base 1. For CDR1 and CDR2, the germline V gene lists LGHNA and YSLEER. What the work shows at the level of the full study, not this receptor alone: DNA fragmentation in the FFPE samples may have prevented recovery of the complete infiltrating T cell repertoire. Brain metastases had significantly fewer unique productive clones than paired primaries (median approximately 1,500 versus 4,300). Most clones were specific to a single lesion, and paired lesions overlapped only to a limited degree (mean Morisita index approximately 0.22). A significantly larger repertoire fraction was made up by the ten most abundant clones in brain metastases than in primaries, which was suggestive of clonal expansion. The study could not control for the effects of preoperative corticosteroids on T cell infiltration in brain metastases.

Of note for this clone: Its cognate antigen has yet to be identified. No base qualities exist here, and no much larger clone lies one base off it.

This TCR derives from a woman aged 45-60 years with non-small cell lung cancer that had spread to the brain. This chain joins TRBV4-3 to TRBJ1-1, with the D segment identity uncertain. The sample taken for sequencing was tumor tissue from a brain metastasis. In the paper's terms, the cell subset or site label means: paired resected brain metastasis. The DNA is TGCGCCAGCAGCCAAGTTTCGGTCCTGGGGACTGAAGCTTTCTTT. Protein translation: CASSQVSVLGTEAFF.